This T cell receptor (beta chain) stems from a study of OX40 agonist ivuxolimab in advanced cancers. In the study overall: The study reported partial responses in three patients: one hepatocellular carcinoma, two cutaneous melanoma. Study results and limitations: Both blood CD4+ and CD8+ T cells showed clonal growth by week 6 at 0.1 to 3.0 mg/kg.

Using immunoSEQ multiplex PCR, the repertoire was profiled, and TCRdb retains in-frame clones only, with some absent. Of 45,000 to 60,000 clones in the sample, approximately 93% were seen once. The V end lost 2 bases, the J end lost 4 bases, and 11 bases lay between the germline ends. Germline CDR1 SGHRS, CDR2 YFSETQ. This CDR3 contains 14 residues. With regard to this clone: Antigen: not known.

Specimen: CD4+ or CD8+ T cells sorted from blood, collected in a trial of the OX40 agonist ivuxolimab. J is TRBJ2-3 and V is TRBV5-1; D is undetermined. This clonotype originated in an adult with an advanced solid tumor such as melanoma, head and neck, liver or kidney cancer. CDR3 DNA: TGCGCCAGCAGCTTATCATCGTGGGCAGATACGCAGTATTTT. Translating it yields CASSLSSWADTQYF.